One sample yielded the 2 T cell receptor beta chains listed below, sequenced in a study of shared clonotypes between healthy human individuals. Naive CD8 cells, CD45RO-negative and positively selected for CCR7, excluded terminally differentiated effector memory CD45RA+ cells. Measured with immunoSEQ multiplex PCR; TCRdb has only the in-frame clones, and not every one. This sample carries roughly 2,000,000 clones, 85% to 95% of them seen once, and the ten largest clones take 1% to 1.5%. Sample: naive CD8+ T cells sorted from blood. Every receptor here comes from a man younger than 35 in good health.

This clone was counted a few times. J is TRBJ2-4 and V is TRBV19; 10 bases line up with TRBD2. Germline CDR1 reads LNHDA; CDR2 reads SQIVND (reference sequence). This CDR3 spans 13 amino acids. V lost 6 bases to trimming and J lost 5 bases; unmatched junction nucleotides: 1. CDR3 region: CASSGLAENIQYF. In DNA, the CDR3 is TGTGCCAGTAGCGGACTAGCGGAAAACATTCAGTACTTC.

This chain links TRBV19 with TRBJ1-5; TRBD1 is a possible D gene (6 bases). V lost 3 bases and J 0 bases, leaving 12 bases between the germline ends. The CDR3 loop spans 16 amino acids. Germline CDR1 LNHDA, CDR2 SQIVND (reference sequence). CDR3 coding DNA: TGTGCCAGTAGTATCGGGCAGGGGATTAGCAATCAGCCCCAGCATTTT. Translating gives CASSIGQGISNQPQHF.